This T cell receptor beta chain is from a study of CD8+ T cells in alopecia areata. Study as a whole: Treated patients swallowed 5 to 10 mg of oral tofacitinib twice daily. Whole-study findings and limits: Tofacitinib significantly brought down scalp clonality and expanded CD8+ clones among top 100.

Notes on this clone: Its specificity is unknown.

It was cDNA, reverse transcribed from extracted RNA, that served as the sequencing template. The repertoire was sequenced with immunoSEQ multiplex PCR; TCRdb's copy has only in-frame clones and lacks some. The table lists 150,000 to 200,000 clones, 51% of them singletons, with 10% in the top ten. The CDR3 length is 13 residues. Looked up from germline, CDR1 is SQVTM and CDR2 is ANQGSEA. Losses at the gene ends were 4 bases for V and 9 bases for J; bases not matched to a gene: 6. Noted treatment: oral pan-JAK inhibitor, 5-10 mg twice daily. In alopecia areata patients, both lesional scalp punch biopsies and peripheral blood were collected.

This receptor was obtained from a human donor with alopecia areata. Specimen: CD8+ T cells sorted from blood, collected at roughly week 52, from a patient treated with tofacitinib. This rearrangement joins TRBV29-1 to TRBJ1-6; TRBD1 agrees at 7 bases. The CDR3 DNA reads as TGCAGCGTTGCAGACAGGGAAGGTTCACCCCTCCACTTT. Translating gives CSVADREGSPLHF.